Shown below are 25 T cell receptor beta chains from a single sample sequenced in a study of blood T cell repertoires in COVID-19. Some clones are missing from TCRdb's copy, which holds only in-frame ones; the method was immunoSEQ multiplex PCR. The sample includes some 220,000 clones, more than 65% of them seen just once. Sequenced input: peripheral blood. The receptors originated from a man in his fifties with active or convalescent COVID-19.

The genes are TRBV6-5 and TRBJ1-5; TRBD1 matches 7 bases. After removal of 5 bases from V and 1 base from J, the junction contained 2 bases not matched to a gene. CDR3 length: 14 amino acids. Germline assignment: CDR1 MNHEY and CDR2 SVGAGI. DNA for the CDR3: TGTGCCAGCAGTCCCAGGGGGAGCAATCAGCCCCAGCATTTT. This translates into CASSPRGSNQPQHF.

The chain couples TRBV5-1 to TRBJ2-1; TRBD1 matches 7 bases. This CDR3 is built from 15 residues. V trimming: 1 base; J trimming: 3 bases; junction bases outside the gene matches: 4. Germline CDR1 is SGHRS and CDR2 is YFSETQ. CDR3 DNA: TGCGCCAGCAGCTTGCAGGGACAGAGCTACAATGAGCAGTTCTTC. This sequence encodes CASSLQGQSYNEQFF.

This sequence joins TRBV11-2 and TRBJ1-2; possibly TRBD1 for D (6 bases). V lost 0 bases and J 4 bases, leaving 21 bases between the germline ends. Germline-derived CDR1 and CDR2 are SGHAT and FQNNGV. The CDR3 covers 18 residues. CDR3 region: CASSLDPLSWTAGYGYTF. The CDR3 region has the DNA TGTGCCAGCAGCTTAGACCCCCTCTCCTGGACAGCCGGCTATGGCTACACCTTC.

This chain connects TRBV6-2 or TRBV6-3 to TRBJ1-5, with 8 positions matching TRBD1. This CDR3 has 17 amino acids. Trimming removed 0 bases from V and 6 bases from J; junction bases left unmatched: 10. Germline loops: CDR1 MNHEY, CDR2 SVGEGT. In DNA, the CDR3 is TGTGCCAGCAGTTACTCATCAGGGGGCGCATTTGGTCAGCCCCAGCATTTT. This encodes CASSYSSGGAFGQPQHF.

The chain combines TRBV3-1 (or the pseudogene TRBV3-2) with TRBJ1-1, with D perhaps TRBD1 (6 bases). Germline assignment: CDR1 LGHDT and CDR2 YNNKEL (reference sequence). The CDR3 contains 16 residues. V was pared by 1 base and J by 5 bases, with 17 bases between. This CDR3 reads CASSQGRGERGTEAFF. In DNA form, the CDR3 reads TGTGCCAGCAGCCAAGGCAGGGGTGAGAGAGGAACTGAAGCTTTCTTT.

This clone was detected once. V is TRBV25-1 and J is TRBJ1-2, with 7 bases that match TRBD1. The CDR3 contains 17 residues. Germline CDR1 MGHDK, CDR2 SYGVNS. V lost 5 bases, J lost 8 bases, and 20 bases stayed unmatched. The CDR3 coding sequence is TGTGCCAGCAGTCCATACCTCCCGGGACAGACCTATAAAGGCTACACCTTC. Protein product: CASSPYLPGQTYKGYTF.

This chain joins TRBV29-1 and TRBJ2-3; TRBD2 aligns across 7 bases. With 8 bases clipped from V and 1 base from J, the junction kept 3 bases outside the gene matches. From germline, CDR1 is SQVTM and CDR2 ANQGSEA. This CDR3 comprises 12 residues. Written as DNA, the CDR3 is TGCAGCTGTGGGGGGGGCACAGATACGCAGTATTTT. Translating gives CSCGGGTDTQYF.

CDR3 in amino acids: CASSPGIYSEGYTF. In DNA, the CDR3 is TGTGCCAGCAGCCCGGGGATCTATTCGGAGGGCTACACCTTC. This chain connects TRBV7-3 to TRBJ1-2; D remains ambiguous. Germline CDR1 is SGHTA and CDR2 is FQGTGA. V lost 5 bases and J lost 8, with 18 bases in between. The length of the CDR3 is 14 residues.

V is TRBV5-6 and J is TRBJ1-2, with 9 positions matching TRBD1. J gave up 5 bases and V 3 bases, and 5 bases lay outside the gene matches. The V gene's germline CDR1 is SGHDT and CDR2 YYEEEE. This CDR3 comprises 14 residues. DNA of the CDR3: TGTGCCAGCAGCTACCGGGACAGGGAGTATGGCTACACCTTC. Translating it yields CASSYRDREYGYTF.

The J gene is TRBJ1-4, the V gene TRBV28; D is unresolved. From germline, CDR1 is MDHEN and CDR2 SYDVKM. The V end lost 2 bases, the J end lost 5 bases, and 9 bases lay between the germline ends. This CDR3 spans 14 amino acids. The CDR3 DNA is TGTGCCAGCAGTTTACACTTATCGAATGAAAAACTGTTTTTT. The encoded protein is CASSLHLSNEKLFF.

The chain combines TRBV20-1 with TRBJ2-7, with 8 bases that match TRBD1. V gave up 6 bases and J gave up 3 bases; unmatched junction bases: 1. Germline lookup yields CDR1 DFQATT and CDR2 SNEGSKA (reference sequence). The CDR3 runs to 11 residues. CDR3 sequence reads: CSATGGYEQYV. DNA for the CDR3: TGCAGTGCCACAGGGGGCTACGAGCAGTACGTC.

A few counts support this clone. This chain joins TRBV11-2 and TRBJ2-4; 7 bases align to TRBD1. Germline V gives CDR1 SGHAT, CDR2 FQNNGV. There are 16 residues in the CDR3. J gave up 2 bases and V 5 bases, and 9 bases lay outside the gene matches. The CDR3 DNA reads TGTGCCAGCAGCCCTAGGACAGGTCTTACCAAAAACATTCAGTACTTC. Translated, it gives CASSPRTGLTKNIQYF.

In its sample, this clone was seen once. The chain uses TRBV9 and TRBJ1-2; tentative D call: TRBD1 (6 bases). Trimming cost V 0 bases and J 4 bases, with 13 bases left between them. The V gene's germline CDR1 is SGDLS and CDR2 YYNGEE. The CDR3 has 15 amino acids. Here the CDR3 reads CASSVGVSGAYGYTF. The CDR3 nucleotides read TGTGCCAGCAGCGTAGGCGTCTCAGGGGCCTATGGCTACACCTTC.

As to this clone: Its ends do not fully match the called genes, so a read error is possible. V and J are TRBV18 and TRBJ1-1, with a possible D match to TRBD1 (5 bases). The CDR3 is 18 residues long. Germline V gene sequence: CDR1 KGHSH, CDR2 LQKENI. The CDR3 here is CASPPAGHRSPANTEAFF. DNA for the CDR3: TGTGCCAGCCCACCGGCAGGACATAGGAGTCCTGCGAACACTGAAGCTTTCTTT.

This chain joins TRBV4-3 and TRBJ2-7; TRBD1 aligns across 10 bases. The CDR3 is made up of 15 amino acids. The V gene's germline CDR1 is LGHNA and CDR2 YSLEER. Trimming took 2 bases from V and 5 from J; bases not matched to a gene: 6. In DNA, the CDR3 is TGCGCCAGCAGCCAACCCGGGACAGGGGACGACGAGCAGTACGTC. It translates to CASSQPGTGDDEQYV.

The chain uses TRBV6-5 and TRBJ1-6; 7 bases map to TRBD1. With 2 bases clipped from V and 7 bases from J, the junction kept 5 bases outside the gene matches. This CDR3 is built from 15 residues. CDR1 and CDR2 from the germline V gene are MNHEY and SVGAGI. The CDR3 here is CASSYTGASNSPLHF. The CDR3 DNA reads TGTGCCAGCAGTTACACAGGGGCGTCAAATTCACCCCTCCACTTT.

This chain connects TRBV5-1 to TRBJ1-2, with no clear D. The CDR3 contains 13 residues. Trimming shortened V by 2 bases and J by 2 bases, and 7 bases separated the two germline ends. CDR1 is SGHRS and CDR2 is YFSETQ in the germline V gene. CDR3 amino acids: CASSFDSNYGYTF. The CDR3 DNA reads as TGCGCCAGCAGCTTTGACTCAAACTATGGCTACACCTTC.

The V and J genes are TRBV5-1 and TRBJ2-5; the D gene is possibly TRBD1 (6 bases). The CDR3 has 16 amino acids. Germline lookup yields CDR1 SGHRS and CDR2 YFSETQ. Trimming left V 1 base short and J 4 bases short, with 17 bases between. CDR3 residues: CASSLWGQGSGETQYF. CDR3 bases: TGCGCCAGCAGCTTGTGGGGGCAGGGAAGTGGAGAGACCCAGTACTTC.

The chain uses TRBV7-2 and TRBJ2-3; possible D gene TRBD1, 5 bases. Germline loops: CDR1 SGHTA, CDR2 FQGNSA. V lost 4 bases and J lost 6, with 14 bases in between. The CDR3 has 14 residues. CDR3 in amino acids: CASSSMQGMDTQYF. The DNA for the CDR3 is TGTGCCAGCAGCTCCATGCAGGGAATGGATACGCAGTATTTT.

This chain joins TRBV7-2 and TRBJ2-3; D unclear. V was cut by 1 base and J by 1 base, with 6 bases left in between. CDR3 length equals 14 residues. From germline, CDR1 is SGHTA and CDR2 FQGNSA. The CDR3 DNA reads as TGTGCCAGCAGCTTAGTCGCGCGCACAGATACGCAGTATTTT. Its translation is CASSLVARTDTQYF.

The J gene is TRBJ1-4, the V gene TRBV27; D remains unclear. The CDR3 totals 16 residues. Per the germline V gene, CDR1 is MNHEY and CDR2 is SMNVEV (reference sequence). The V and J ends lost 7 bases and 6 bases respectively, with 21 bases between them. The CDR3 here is CASTPLEGDLDEKLFF. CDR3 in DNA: TGTGCCAGCACCCCACTCGAAGGAGACTTGGATGAAAAACTGTTTTTT.

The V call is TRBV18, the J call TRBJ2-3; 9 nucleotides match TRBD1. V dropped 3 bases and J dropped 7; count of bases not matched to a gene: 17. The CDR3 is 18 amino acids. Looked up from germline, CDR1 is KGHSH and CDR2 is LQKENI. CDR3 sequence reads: CASSPLAGTGIHSNTQYF. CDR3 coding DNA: TGTGCCAGCTCACCCCTAGCCGGGACAGGGATACATAGCAATACGCAGTATTTT.

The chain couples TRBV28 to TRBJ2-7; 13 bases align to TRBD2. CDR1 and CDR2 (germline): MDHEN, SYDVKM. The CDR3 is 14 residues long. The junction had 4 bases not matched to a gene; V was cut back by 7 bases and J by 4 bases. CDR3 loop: CASTRLAGGYEQYF. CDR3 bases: TGTGCCAGCACCCGACTAGCGGGAGGTTACGAGCAGTACTTC.

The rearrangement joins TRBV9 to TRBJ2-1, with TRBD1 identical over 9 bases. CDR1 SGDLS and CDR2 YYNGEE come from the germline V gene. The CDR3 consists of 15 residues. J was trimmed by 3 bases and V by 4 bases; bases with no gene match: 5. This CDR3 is CASSSPTGGYNEQFF. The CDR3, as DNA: TGTGCCAGCAGCTCGCCGACAGGGGGCTACAATGAGCAGTTCTTC.

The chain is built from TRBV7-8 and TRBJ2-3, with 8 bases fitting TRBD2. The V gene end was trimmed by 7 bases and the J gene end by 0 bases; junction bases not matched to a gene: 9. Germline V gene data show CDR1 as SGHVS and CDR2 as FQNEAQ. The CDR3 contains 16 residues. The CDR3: CASTLPGGGSTDTQYF. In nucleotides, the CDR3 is TGTGCCAGCACCCTTCCGGGAGGGGGAAGCACAGATACGCAGTATTTT.